Presented here are 11 T cell receptor beta chains from one specimen sequenced in a study of T cells after yellow fever vaccination. TCRdb analysed the 5' RACE reads with MiXCR anew, one entry per CDR3 protein. The sample lists under 400,000 distinct CDR3 sequences; 11% were seen once. The sequences come from PBMCs, collected on the day of the first yellow fever vaccination. These receptors originate from a man younger than 35 who received the YFV17D yellow fever vaccine.

In its sample, this clonotype was seen many times. This chain connects TRBV6-2 or TRBV6-3 to TRBJ2-2; unclear D gene. The CDR3 covers 15 residues. Germline V lookup: CDR1 MNHEY, CDR2 SVGEGT. V was shortened by 5 bases and J by 5 bases, with 15 bases between the two germline ends. The CDR3 DNA reads TGTGCCAGCAGTCCTCCAAATTTACTTACCGGGGAGCTGTTTTTT. As protein: CASSPPNLLTGELFF.

This clonotype came up a few times. V gene TRBV24-1 combines with J gene TRBJ2-4, with D hard to call. Trimming stripped 2 bases from V and 6 bases from J, with 7 bases between. CDR1 KGHDR and CDR2 SFDVKD come from the germline V gene. The CDR3 contains 13 residues. The CDR3 reads CATSDWRGNIQYF. For the CDR3, the DNA is TGTGCCACCAGTGATTGGCGTGGAAACATTCAGTACTTC.

This chain connects TRBV7-9 to TRBJ1-3; D is uncertain. This CDR3 is built from 14 residues. In germline, CDR1 is SEHNR, CDR2 FQNEAQ (reference sequence). V dropped 1 base and J dropped 3 bases, with 7 bases sitting between them. The CDR3 bases are TGTGCCAGCAGCTTAGGCAGTCTTGGAAACACCATATATTTT. Translation: CASSLGSLGNTIYF.

This clonotype was counted ten times or more. V is TRBV5-1 and J is TRBJ2-7; no definite D call. Germline CDR1 reads SGHRS; CDR2 reads YFSETQ. The CDR3 extends over 13 amino acids. The V gene lost 0 bases and the J gene lost 2 bases, with 6 bases spanning the gap. The CDR3 spells CASSLGRPYEQYF. The CDR3 DNA sequence: TGCGCCAGCAGCTTGGGACGCCCCTACGAGCAGTACTTC.

This chain joins TRBV9 and TRBJ2-2; D ambiguous. With 0 bases removed from V and 4 bases from J, the gap between germline ends came to 7 bases. The germline gives CDR1 SGDLS, CDR2 YYNGEE. The CDR3 covers 14 residues. As DNA, the CDR3 is TGTGCCAGCAGCGTAGACTGGGGCACCGGGGAGCTGTTTTTT. It encodes CASSVDWGTGELFF.

CDR3 in amino acids: CASSQDVDFSGANVLTF. The CDR3 DNA follows: TGCGCCAGCAGCCAAGATGTGGACTTCTCTGGGGCCAACGTCCTGACTTTC. V is TRBV4-3 and J is TRBJ2-6; possibly TRBD2 for D (5 bases). Deletions cut 0 bases from V and 0 bases from J, with 9 bases between. CDR1 and CDR2 from the germline V gene are LGHNA and YSLEER. The CDR3 covers 17 residues.

This clonotype was seen at least ten times. The chain recombines TRBV5-1 with TRBJ2-5; 11 nucleotides align to TRBD2. V was clipped by 4 bases and J by 1 base; unmatched bases: 0. The CDR3 contains 14 residues. Germline V gives CDR1 SGHRS, CDR2 YFSETQ. In DNA form, the CDR3 reads TGCGCCAGCAGCGGGACTAGCGGCCAAGAGACCCAGTACTTC. Its translation: CASSGTSGQETQYF. Looking up the rest from reference TRBV5-1 and TRBJ2-5 gives the full variable domain: KAGVTQTPRYLIKTRGQQVTLSCSPISGHRSVSWYQQTPGQGLQFLFEYFSETQRNKGNFPGRFSGRQFSNSRSEMNVSTLELGDSALYLCASSGTSGQETQYFGPGTRLLVL.

This clonotype was seen repeatedly, ten times or more. The junction departs from the called germline gene at one end, perhaps through a read error. The J gene is TRBJ2-3, the V gene TRBV12-3 or TRBV12-4; tentative D call: TRBD2 (6 bases). The CDR3 is 12 residues long. The CDR3 loop reads CASSLGGDTQYF. The CDR3 DNA sequence: TGTGCCAGCAGCTTAGGAGGGGATACGCAGTATTTT.

The gene calls are TRBV20-1 and TRBJ2-2, with 14 bases that match TRBD2. The germline V gene encodes CDR1 DFQATT and CDR2 SNEGSKA (reference sequence). V dropped 2 bases and J dropped 6; count of bases not matched to a gene: 14. The CDR3 runs to 19 residues. Here the CDR3 DNA reads TGCAGTGCTAGACCCCCACCCGGACTAGCGGGGGGAGCCCCCGGGGAGCTGTTTTTT. It yields the protein CSARPPPGLAGGAPGELFF.

This clonotype was counted at least ten times. The chain links TRBV6-2 or TRBV6-3 to TRBJ1-1; D is ambiguous. Germline CDR1 is MNHEY and CDR2 is SVGEGT. Deletions cut 6 bases from V and 2 bases from J, with 10 bases between. The CDR3 is made up of 13 amino acids. The CDR3 sequence: CASSHRDNTEAFF. The CDR3, as DNA: TGTGCCAGCAGCCACCGGGATAACACTGAAGCTTTCTTT.

The chain links TRBV4-2 to TRBJ2-7; D unclear. The V gene lost 0 bases and the J gene lost 2 bases, with 14 bases spanning the gap. The CDR3 is 16 residues long. CDR1 and CDR2 (germline): LGHNA, YNFKEQ. The CDR3 DNA sequence: TGTGCCAGCAGCCAAGAATCCGGATGGGTTACCTACGAGCAGTACTTC. Translating it yields CASSQESGWVTYEQYF.